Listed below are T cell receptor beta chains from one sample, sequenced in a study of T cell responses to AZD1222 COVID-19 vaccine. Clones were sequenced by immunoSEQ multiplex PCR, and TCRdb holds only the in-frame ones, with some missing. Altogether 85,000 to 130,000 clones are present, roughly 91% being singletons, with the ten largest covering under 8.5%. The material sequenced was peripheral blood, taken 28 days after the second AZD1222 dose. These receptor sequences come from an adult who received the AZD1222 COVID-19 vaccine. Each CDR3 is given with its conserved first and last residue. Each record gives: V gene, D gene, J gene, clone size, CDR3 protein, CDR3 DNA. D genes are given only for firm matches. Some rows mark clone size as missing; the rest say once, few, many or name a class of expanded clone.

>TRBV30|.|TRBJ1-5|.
CAWGQTNQPQHF
TGTGCCTGGGGACAAACTAATCAGCCCCAGCATTTT
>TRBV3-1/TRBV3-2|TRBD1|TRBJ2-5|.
CASSQGGQGSETQYF
TGTGCCAGCAGCCAAGGTGGACAGGGTAGCGAGACCCAGTACTTC
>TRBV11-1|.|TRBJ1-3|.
CASSLSSLSGNTIYF
TGTGCCAGCAGCTTATCTTCCCTGTCTGGAAACACCATATATTTT
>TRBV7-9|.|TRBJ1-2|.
CASSLGKPGAVNYVYTF
TGTGCCAGCAGCTTAGGAAAACCCGGGGCAGTTAACTATGTCTACACCTTC
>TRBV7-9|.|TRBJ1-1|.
CASSLSTGSTEAFF
TGTGCCAGCAGCTTATCTACAGGGTCCACTGAAGCTTTCTTT
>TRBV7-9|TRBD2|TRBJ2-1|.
CASSLGGLADNEQFF
TGTGCCAGCAGCTTAGGCGGACTAGCGGACAATGAGCAGTTCTTC
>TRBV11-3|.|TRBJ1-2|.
CASSLDLPDSYGYTF
TGTGCCAGCAGCTTAGATCTCCCGGACAGCTATGGCTACACCTTC
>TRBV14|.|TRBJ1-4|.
CASSQGSRVEKLFF
TGTGCCAGCAGCCAGGGTAGCCGGGTCGAAAAACTGTTTTTT
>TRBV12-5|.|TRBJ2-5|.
CASGPPSPVVTQYF
TGTGCTAGTGGTCCCCCGAGCCCCGTGGTGACCCAGTACTTC
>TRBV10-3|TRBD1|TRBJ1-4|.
CAIRGDRGNEKLFF
TGTGCCATCAGAGGGGACAGGGGAAATGAAAAACTGTTTTTT
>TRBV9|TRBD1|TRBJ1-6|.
CASSARTGGNSPLHF
TGTGCCAGCAGCGCGCGGACAGGGGGTAATTCACCCCTCCACTTT
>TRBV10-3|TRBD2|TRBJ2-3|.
CAISELGSGGARDTQYF
TGTGCCATCAGTGAATTGGGTAGCGGGGGGGCCCGCGATACGCAGTATTTT
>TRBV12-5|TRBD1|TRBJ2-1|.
CASGPPGGRYNEQFF
TGTGCTAGTGGGCCCCCAGGGGGACGGTACAATGAGCAGTTCTTC
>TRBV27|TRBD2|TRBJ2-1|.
CASSSTSGGVPYNEQFF
TGTGCCAGCAGTTCCACTAGCGGGGGGGTGCCCTACAATGAGCAGTTCTTC
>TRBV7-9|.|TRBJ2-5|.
CASSSARVGETQYF
TGTGCCAGCAGCTCCGCACGAGTGGGGGAGACCCAGTACTTC
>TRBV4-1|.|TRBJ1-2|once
CASSRERTDNYGYTF
TGCGCCAGCAGCCGCGAAAGGACAGACAACTATGGCTACACCTTC
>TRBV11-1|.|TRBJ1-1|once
CASSQIATLRNTEAFF
TGTGCCAGCAGCCAAATTGCTACTTTGAGGAACACTGAAGCTTTCTTT